Each of the 25 T cell receptor beta chains below was sequenced from the same sample in a study of T cell changes during pregnancy in multiple sclerosis. Assay: immunoSEQ multiplex PCR; the TCRdb copy retains only in-frame clones and omits some. Here the sample spans 50,000 to 65,000 clones, about nine tenths being singletons. Sequenced here: peripheral blood, sampled in the first trimester of pregnancy. The receptor set was obtained from a female donor in good health, enrolled as a control in a pregnancy study.

The V and J genes are TRBV29-1 and TRBJ2-5, with D possibly matching TRBD1 (6 bases). The CDR3 sequence is 15 residues long. Germline CDR1 SQVTM, CDR2 ANQGSEA. The V end was cut by 4 bases, the J end by 1 base, with 16 bases between. This CDR3 reads CSVAPPRGTQETQYF. CDR3 in DNA: TGCAGCGTTGCCCCGCCTAGGGGGACCCAAGAGACCCAGTACTTC.

This rearrangement joins TRBV5-5 to TRBJ2-7; D is ambiguous. Germline values: CDR1 SGHKS, CDR2 YYEKEE (reference sequence). CDR3 length: 13 residues. Trimming removed 4 bases at V and 5 bases at J, with 13 bases between. CDR3 amino acids: CASSPISRDEQYF. The CDR3, as DNA: TGTGCCAGCAGCCCTATCTCCCGGGACGAGCAGTACTTC.

The chain joins TRBV21-1 to TRBJ2-3; the table's D call of TRBD2 was not tested on the DNA. TRBV21-1 is a pseudogene segment. The CDR3 runs 9 residues. CDR3 protein: CASPYAQYF. In nucleotides, the CDR3 is TGTGCCAGCCCCTATGCGCAGTATTTT.

The chain uses TRBV7-9 and TRBJ2-5; D is undetermined. With 3 bases removed from V and 5 bases from J, the gap between germline ends came to 10 bases. Per germline, CDR1 SEHNR and CDR2 FQNEAQ (reference sequence). This CDR3 region has 13 residues. The CDR3 is CASSLRGEETQYF. CDR3 nucleotide sequence: TGTGCCAGCAGCTTGCGTGGAGAGGAGACCCAGTACTTC.

V gene TRBV28 combines with J gene TRBJ1-5; D not certain. V was cut by 6 bases and J by 9 bases, with 12 bases left in between. Germline lookup yields CDR1 MDHEN and CDR2 SYDVKM. CDR3 length: 12 amino acids. The CDR3 sequence: CASRLSLGPQHF. In nucleotides, the CDR3 is TGTGCCAGCAGACTATCCTTGGGGCCCCAGCATTTT.

The chain uses TRBV2 and TRBJ2-7; 11 bases map to TRBD1. Trimming removed 6 bases from V and 7 bases from J; junction bases left unmatched: 5. This CDR3 is built from 13 residues. Germline V gives CDR1 SNHLY, CDR2 FYNNEI. The CDR3 reads CASRDRGRVEQYF. For the CDR3, the DNA is TGTGCCAGCAGGGACAGGGGGCGAGTGGAGCAGTACTTC.

The chain recombines TRBV7-8 with TRBJ1-6; TRBD1 agrees at 7 bases. CDR3 length: 15 residues. In germline, CDR1 is SGHVS, CDR2 FQNEAQ. The junction had 9 bases not matched to a gene; V was cut back by 4 bases and J by 9 bases. This CDR3 is CASSSRQGPSSPLHF. The CDR3 nucleotides read TGTGCCAGCAGCTCACGACAGGGCCCATCTTCACCCCTCCACTTT.

CDR3 amino acids: CASSRTSGRLVNEQYF. For the CDR3, the DNA is TGTGCCAGCAGCCGTACTAGCGGGAGACTAGTTAACGAGCAGTACTTC. The genes are TRBV7-9 and TRBJ2-7; 11 bases line up with TRBD2. Germline V gene sequence: CDR1 SEHNR, CDR2 FQNEAQ (reference sequence). The V and J ends lost 5 bases and 5 bases, in that order; junction bases with no gene match: 11. This CDR3 comprises 16 residues. Drawing the rest from reference TRBV7-9 and TRBJ2-7, the complete variable domain is DTGVSQNPRHKITKRGQNVTFRCDPISEHNRLYWYRQTLGQGPEFLTYFQNEAQLEKSRLLSDRFSAERPKGSFSTLEIQRTEQGDSAMYLCASSRTSGRLVNEQYFGPGTRLTVT.

The genes are TRBV19 and TRBJ2-7; 7 nucleotides align to TRBD1. J lost 6 bases, V lost 5 bases, and 25 bases had no gene match. The CDR3 spans 19 residues. Germline CDR1 and CDR2: LNHDA and SQIVND (reference sequence). The CDR3 protein is CASSPGTWRLALQGVEQYF. In nucleotides, the CDR3 is TGTGCCAGTAGTCCCGGGACCTGGAGGCTCGCACTGCAGGGGGTCGAGCAGTACTTC. Variable domain in full (rest from reference TRBV19 and TRBJ2-7): DGGITQSPKYLFRKEGQNVTLSCEQNLNHDAMYWYRQDPGQGLRLIYYSQIVNDFQKGDIAEGYSVSREKKESFPLTVTSAQKNPTAFYLCASSPGTWRLALQGVEQYFGPGTRLTVT.

This clone is a singleton in its sample. The gene calls are TRBV28 and TRBJ1-2, with TRBD1 matching 7 bases. Trimming removed 2 bases from V and 8 bases from J; junction bases left unmatched: 2. Germline CDR1 reads MDHEN; CDR2 reads SYDVKM. CDR3 size: 12 residues. CDR3: CASSLTGEGYTF. The DNA of the CDR3 is TGTGCCAGCAGTTTAACAGGGGAAGGCTACACCTTC.

The CDR3 DNA is TGTGCCAGCAGCTTAGGAGGGATAGCGGGGGGGCCGAATCGTGAGACCCAGTACTTC. Encoded protein: CASSLGGIAGGPNRETQYF. This chain connects TRBV7-2 to TRBJ2-5; 11 bases fit TRBD2. The CDR3 consists of 19 residues. With 1 base clipped from V and 5 bases from J, the junction kept 15 bases outside the gene matches. Germline CDR1 and CDR2: SGHTA and FQGNSA.

As regards this clone: Germline is not matched at one junction end, which may reflect a read error. The chain couples TRBV7-7 to TRBJ2-3; 12 bases line up with TRBD2. Germline lookup yields CDR1 SSHAT and CDR2 FNYEAQ (reference sequence). This CDR3 region has 16 residues. CDR3 in amino acids: CASSPWTSGERDTQYF. The DNA for the CDR3 is TGTGCTAGCAGTCCATGGACTAGCGGGGAAAGGGATACGCAGTATTTT.

As DNA, the CDR3 is TGTGCCAGCACTAGTTCGGTCACCGGGGAGCTGTTTTTT. Its protein is CASTSSVTGELFF. The V gene is TRBV28, the J gene TRBJ2-2; D call uncertain. Germline V gives CDR1 MDHEN, CDR2 SYDVKM. The CDR3 has 13 amino acids. V lost 7 bases to trimming and J lost 4 bases, with 10 bases between them.

The chain employs TRBV6-4 and TRBJ2-3, with 8 bases aligning to TRBD2. V lost 3 bases, J lost 4 bases, and 6 bases stayed unmatched. Looked up from germline, CDR1 is MRHNA and CDR2 is SNTAGT. The length of the CDR3 is 15 residues. The CDR3 bases are TGTGCCAGCAGTGAGGGAATAGCGGGATCAGATACGCAGTATTTT. Translation: CASSEGIAGSDTQYF.

The CDR3 DNA reads as TGTGCCAGTAGTATAGTAGGACATGGATCCTACGAGCAGTACTTC. It specifies CASSIVGHGSYEQYF. The chain joins TRBV19 to TRBJ2-7; D is perhaps TRBD1 (5 bases). There are 15 residues in the CDR3. Trimming cost V 1 base and J 1 base, with 11 bases left between them. CDR1 and CDR2 from the germline V gene are LNHDA and SQIVND (reference sequence).

This chain connects TRBV7-3 to TRBJ1-5; D gene unclear. Deletions cut 5 bases from V and 6 bases from J, with 11 bases between. The CDR3 sequence is 13 residues long. CDR1 and CDR2 (germline): SGHTA, FQGTGA. The CDR3 loop reads CASSRVVGQPQHF. In DNA form, the CDR3 reads TGTGCCAGCAGCCGGGTAGTAGGTCAGCCCCAGCATTTT.

The chain has TRBV5-4 and TRBJ1-1, with D unresolved. Germline CDR1 reads SGHNT; CDR2 reads YYREEE (reference sequence). This CDR3 is built from 12 residues. V lost 0 bases to trimming and J lost 4 bases, with 4 bases between them. In nucleotides, the CDR3 is TGTGCCAGCAGCTTGGCTAGCACTGAAGCTTTCTTT. Amino acid sequence: CASSLASTEAFF.

In this sample, this clone turned up once. The chain employs TRBV28 and TRBJ1-2; 10 nucleotides align to TRBD1. This CDR3 region has 19 residues. V gave up 5 bases and J gave up 0 bases; unmatched junction bases: 15. Germline loops: CDR1 MDHEN, CDR2 SYDVKM. In DNA, the CDR3 is TGTGCCAGCAGTCCTATGACCGGGACAGGGGTTGCTACTAACTATGGCTACACCTTC. It yields the protein CASSPMTGTGVATNYGYTF.

This clone is a singleton in its sample. The chain couples TRBV6-4 to TRBJ1-1, with 8 bases that match TRBD1. Germline lookup yields CDR1 MRHNA and CDR2 SNTAGT. The length of the CDR3 is 13 residues. Trimming took 6 bases from V and 5 from J; bases not matched to a gene: 5. The CDR3 DNA reads as TGTGCCAGCAGGGGACGGGACAGGACTGAAGCTTTCTTT. Translated: CASRGRDRTEAFF.

In its sample, this clone was seen once. V and J are TRBV10-3 and TRBJ2-1; TRBD2 is a possible D gene (6 bases). Trimming removed 7 bases at V and 1 base at J, with 14 bases between. The germline CDR1 and CDR2 sequences are ENHRY and SYGVKD. This CDR3 spans 15 amino acids. Here the CDR3 reads CAIKGLSGSYNEQFF. The CDR3 DNA sequence: TGTGCCATCAAGGGTCTAAGCGGGTCCTACAATGAGCAGTTCTTC.

In its sample, this clone was seen a few times. This chain uses TRBV7-6 with TRBJ1-2; tentatively, D is TRBD1 (5 bases). Germline V lookup: CDR1 SGHVS, CDR2 FNYEAQ. The CDR3 extends over 14 amino acids. V gave up 0 bases and J gave up 3 bases, with 8 bases separating them. CDR3 region: CASSLAQGYYGYTF. For the CDR3, the DNA is TGTGCCAGCAGCTTAGCTCAGGGTTACTATGGCTACACCTTC.

The chain recombines TRBV19 with TRBJ1-2; D is undetermined. Germline-derived CDR1 and CDR2 are LNHDA and SQIVND (reference sequence). The CDR3 extends over 14 amino acids. The ends were cut back, 7 bases at V and 3 bases at J, with 15 bases in the middle. CDR3: CASKEGHWDYGYTF. DNA of the CDR3: TGTGCCAGTAAAGAGGGCCATTGGGACTATGGCTACACCTTC.

The CDR3 loop reads CASRHGQGTDTQYF. The DNA for the CDR3 is TGCGCCAGCCGCCATGGGCAGGGCACAGATACGCAGTATTTT. This chain connects TRBV5-1 to TRBJ2-3; no definite D call. V was trimmed by 7 bases and J by 1 base, leaving 13 bases between them. Germline values: CDR1 SGHRS, CDR2 YFSETQ. There are 14 residues in the CDR3.

V is TRBV2 and J is TRBJ1-5; no clear D. The V and J ends lost 7 bases and 0 bases respectively, with 13 bases between them. The germline V gene has CDR1 SNHLY and CDR2 FYNNEI. CDR3 length: 15 amino acids. CDR3 coding DNA: TGTGCCAGCACTAGCGGGGAGAGTAGCAATCAGCCCCAGCATTTT. It is translated as CASTSGESSNQPQHF. Variable domain in full (rest from reference TRBV2 and TRBJ1-5): EPEVTQTPSHQVTQMGQEVILRCVPISNHLYFYWYRQILGQKVEFLVSFYNNEISEKSEIFDDQFSVERPDGSNFTLKIRSTKLEDSAMYFCASTSGESSNQPQHFGDGTRLSIL.

The chain carries TRBV27 and TRBJ2-1; 9 positions agree with TRBD1. Germline loops: CDR1 MNHEY, CDR2 SMNVEV (reference sequence). J lost 12 bases, V lost 6 bases, and 12 bases had no gene match. The CDR3 sequence is 14 residues long. The CDR3 DNA follows: TGTGCCAGCAGCACCCGTAGGGACAGGGATCGGCAGTTCTTC. Residues: CASSTRRDRDRQFF.